This T cell receptor (beta chain) appears in the sequencing data of a study of tissue T cells after allogeneic stem cell transplantation (dated by TCRdb to about 2022). Study-level background: The study profiled TCR beta repertoires in many tissues obtained from research autopsies of patients with and without GVHD, and also in mouse models of GVHD. The human arm was conducted as a prospective observational study, and neither blinding nor randomization was performed.

Receptor amplification or capture employed the immunoSEQ multiplex PCR assay. Adaptive Biotechnologies performed TCRbeta CDR3 sequencing at survey depth and reported CDR3 sequences, V/J genes, productive frequency, and template counts. TCR beta CDR3 regions were amplified from genomic DNA rather than RNA. Concerning the study's data processing: Jensen-Shannon divergence was used to quantify pairwise repertoire overlap between tissues, with a value of 1 indicating complete divergence and a value of 0 indicating identical repertoires. Based on pairwise JSD values, tissues were grouped by single-linkage agglomerative hierarchical clustering, and the results were shown as dendrograms. All patient samples were analyzed with GLIPH2 using simulation_depth 1000, kmer_min_depth 3 and cdr3_length_cutoff 8, and only groups containing more than two unique CDR3s were kept. A standardized tissue-overlap score was calculated by extrapolating Jaccard GLIPH-group overlap across patients to a standard repertoire size of 1000 clones. To look at how diversity was associated with clinical or experimental variables, linear mixed-effect models were used, with tissue treated as a fixed effect and individual treated as a random effect. Held by TCRdb, this immuneACCESS table contains in-frame sequences only and omits some clones. Under half of the omission traces to an unresolved V gene where checked; the cause of the rest is unknown. V and J calls and clone size are copied from that table; D and trimming were computed from the DNA. In this sample the table shows fewer than 7,500 clones, 50% of which occur a single time. Clones ranked in the top ten supply around 5% of the sample.

V is cut by 2 bases and J by 3 bases, and the space between the germline ends is 8 bases. The CDR3 contains 14 residues, cysteine and phenylalanine counted. The DNA shown is the part of the CDR3 that was read: 39 bases, in frame from base 1. The germline V gene encodes CDR1 NNHNN and CDR2 SYGAGS (reference sequence). The investigation overall reported the following: The patient cohort was small and clinically heterogeneous, and sampling depth was acknowledged as a limitation. Few T cell clones were found to be shared across patients, but shared repertoire signatures across patients were revealed in a tissue-specific fashion by motif-based clustering. Within patients, how anatomically similar tissues were was a major factor shaping TCR repertoire composition, regardless of disease or transplant status. Which tissue TCRs were alloreactive or antigen-specific was not determined in the study, and some clones might have been persisting host cells. In both patients and mice, T cells from blood and spleen covered only a limited part of the TCR repertoire found in tissues.

The sample's time point label, in plain terms: mouse harvest day 7 after allogeneic transplant. Each mouse graft consisted of 10^7 T-cell-depleted bone marrow cells plus 10^6 splenic CD5+ T cells and was given by tail vein injection. GVHD in mice was modeled with a major MHC-mismatch B6 (H2b) into BALB/c (H2d) model, and tissues were profiled at day 7 or 14. On day 7 or 14 post-transplant, mouse tissues and retro-orbital blood were harvested with separate sterile tools for each animal, and livers were flushed before harvest. Before genomic DNA isolation with the DNeasy Blood & Tissue Kit, mouse tissues were minced using razor blades in buffered saline. Turning to this clone: Its antigen target is currently unknown. Gene names, together with germline sequences, are murine for this receptor. The read terminates 1 residue ahead of where the CDR3 ends, so the germline J gene completes it.

Here the chain combines TRBV13-2 and TRBJ1-4, with a weak D call of TRBD1 (6 bases match). The TCR sequence derives from a female BALB/c mouse given C57BL/6 T cells with graft-versus-host disease after an allogeneic hematopoietic cell transplant. The sequencing sample was made of gut tissue. The CDR3 region: CASGERGANERLFF. CDR3 DNA (partial): TGTGCCAGCGGTGAAAGGGGGGCCAACGAAAGATTATTT.